This T cell receptor beta chain emerged from a study of naive and memory T cell subsets. This clonotype was counted ten times or more. Its antigen remains unknown. From the second PCR step, alpha and beta chains were amplified apart. General study results and limits: From naive to CM, EM and EMRA, diversity decreased and Gini increased. Over 90% of naive TCR sequences appeared only once after error correction, unlike memory subsets. Each distinct alpha or beta sequence counts as one clonotype.

Germline CDR1 is SGDLS and CDR2 is YYNGEE. The ends were cut back, 0 bases at V and 4 bases at J, with 13 bases in the middle. The CDR3 totals 15 residues. The beta constant-region primer was an equimolar mix of two oligonucleotides covering TRBC1 and TRBC2. The ligated cDNA underwent four PCR rounds using SP2 and nested alpha and beta constant-region primers. TCRdb called the UMI-ligation and nested PCR reads again in MiXCR, with one record for every CDR3 protein. The sample carries about 18,000 distinct CDR3 sequences, about 9% recorded once. The sequence was obtained from a human donor in good health. The sample was central memory CD8+ T cells from blood. This chain joins TRBV9 and TRBJ1-1; D might be TRBD1 (6 bases). CDR3 region: CASSVGGGRTTEAFF. DNA of the CDR3: TGTGCCAGCAGCGTAGGGGGGGGGCGGACCACTGAAGCTTTCTTT.